The sequence of this T cell receptor (beta chain) was determined in a study of monozygotic twins with cystic fibrosis. Clones were read by immunoSEQ multiplex PCR, and TCRdb kept only the in-frame ones, dropping some. The sample records around 25,000 clones, around 96% being singletons. The CDR3 is 15 residues long. Losses at the gene ends were 3 bases for V and 0 bases for J; bases not matched to a gene: 5. Germline V lookup: CDR1 MDHEN, CDR2 SYDVKM. Material for sequencing was blood. This clonotype originated in a girl aged 2-10 years with cystic fibrosis. The rearrangement joins TRBV28 to TRBJ2-7; 7 bases fit TRBD1. CDR3 sequence reads: CASSFVGTDSYEQYF. DNA for the CDR3: TGTGCCAGCAGTTTTGTAGGGACAGACTCCTACGAGCAGTACTTC.